The source of this T cell receptor beta chain is a study of T cells in Graves' hyperthyroidism and ophthalmopathy. Template material for amplifying TCR beta CDR3 regions consisted of RNA transcripts. The study used the HTBI primer set for a first-round RT-PCR of the TCR CDR3. TCRdb recomputed calls from the multiplex PCR reads with MiXCR, one row per CDR3 protein. The sample lists hundreds of thousands of distinct CDR3 sequences, approximately 13% seen once, with more than 4.5% in the top ten. This clonotype appeared many times. CDR1 and CDR2 (germline): SGHAT, FQDESV (reference sequence). The CDR3 sequence is 13 residues long. V dropped 5 bases and J dropped 11 bases, with 18 bases sitting between them.

Input material: blood. The receptor comes from a woman in her twenties or thirties with Graves' hyperthyroidism that later progressed to Graves' ophthalmopathy. The chain carries TRBV11-1 and TRBJ1-1; the D is unclear. The CDR3 is CASSVGSFQLAFF. The CDR3 DNA is TGTGCCAGCAGCGTAGGGTCTTTCCAGCTCGCTTTCTTT. The entire variable domain, with the rest obtained from reference TRBV11-1 and TRBJ1-1, is as follows: EAEVAQSPRYKITEKSQAVAFWCDPISGHATLYWYRQILGQGPELLVQFQDESVVDDSQLPKDRFSAERLKGVDSTLKIQPAELGDSAMYLCASSVGSFQLAFFGQGTRLTVV.